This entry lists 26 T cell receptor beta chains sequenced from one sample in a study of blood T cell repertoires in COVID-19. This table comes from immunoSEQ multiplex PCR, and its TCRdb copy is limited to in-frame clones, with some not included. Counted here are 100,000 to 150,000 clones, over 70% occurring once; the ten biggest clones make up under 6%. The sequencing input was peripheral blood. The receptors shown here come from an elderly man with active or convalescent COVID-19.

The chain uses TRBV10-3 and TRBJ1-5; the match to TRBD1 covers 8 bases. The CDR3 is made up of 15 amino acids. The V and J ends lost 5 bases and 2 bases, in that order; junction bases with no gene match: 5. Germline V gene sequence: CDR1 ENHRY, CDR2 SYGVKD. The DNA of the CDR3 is TGTGCCATCAGTAAGACAGGGGAAGGCAATCAGCCCCAGCATTTT. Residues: CAISKTGEGNQPQHF.

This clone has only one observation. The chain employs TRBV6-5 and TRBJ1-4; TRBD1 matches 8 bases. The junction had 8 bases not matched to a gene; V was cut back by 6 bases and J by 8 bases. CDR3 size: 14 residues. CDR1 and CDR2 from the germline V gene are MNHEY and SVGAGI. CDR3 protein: CASRPQGVWEKLFF. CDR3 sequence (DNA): TGTGCCAGCAGACCACAGGGGGTCTGGGAAAAACTGTTTTTT.

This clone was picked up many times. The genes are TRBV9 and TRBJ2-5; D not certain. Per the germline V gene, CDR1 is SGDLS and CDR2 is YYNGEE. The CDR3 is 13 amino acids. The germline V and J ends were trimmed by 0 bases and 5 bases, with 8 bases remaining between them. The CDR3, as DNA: TGTGCCAGCAGCGTAGCAATCGCGGAGACCCAGTACTTC. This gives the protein CASSVAIAETQYF.

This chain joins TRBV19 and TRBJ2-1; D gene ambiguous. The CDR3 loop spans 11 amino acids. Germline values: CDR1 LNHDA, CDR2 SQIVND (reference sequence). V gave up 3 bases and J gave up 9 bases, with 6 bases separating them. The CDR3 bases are TGTGCCAGTAGTATGCTACGTGAGCAGTTCTTC. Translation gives CASSMLREQFF.

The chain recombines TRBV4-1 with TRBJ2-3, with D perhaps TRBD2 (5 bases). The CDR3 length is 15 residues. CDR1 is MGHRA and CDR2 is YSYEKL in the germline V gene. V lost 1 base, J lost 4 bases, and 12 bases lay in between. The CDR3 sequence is CASSQVGGYADTQYF. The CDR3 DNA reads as TGCGCCAGCAGCCAAGTTGGCGGGTACGCAGATACGCAGTATTTT.

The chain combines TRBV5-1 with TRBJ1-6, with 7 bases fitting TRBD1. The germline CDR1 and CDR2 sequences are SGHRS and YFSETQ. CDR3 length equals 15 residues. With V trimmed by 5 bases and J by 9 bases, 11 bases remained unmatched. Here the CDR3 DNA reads TGCGCCAGCAGGGGCGGACAGGCATTAAGTTCACCCCTCCACTTT. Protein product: CASRGGQALSSPLHF. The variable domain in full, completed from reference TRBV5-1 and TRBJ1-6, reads KAGVTQTPRYLIKTRGQQVTLSCSPISGHRSVSWYQQTPGQGLQFLFEYFSETQRNKGNFPGRFSGRQFSNSRSEMNVSTLELGDSALYLCASRGGQALSSPLHFGNGTRLTVT.

This chain's CDR3 is CAINREVNTEAFF. The CDR3 bases are TGTGCCATCAACAGGGAGGTCAACACTGAAGCTTTCTTT. The gene calls are TRBV15 and TRBJ1-1; a possible D gene is TRBD1 (6 bases). The CDR3 sequence is 13 residues long. The germline V and J ends were trimmed by 10 bases and 2 bases, with 14 bases remaining between them. Germline CDR1 is LNHNV and CDR2 is YYDKDF (reference sequence).

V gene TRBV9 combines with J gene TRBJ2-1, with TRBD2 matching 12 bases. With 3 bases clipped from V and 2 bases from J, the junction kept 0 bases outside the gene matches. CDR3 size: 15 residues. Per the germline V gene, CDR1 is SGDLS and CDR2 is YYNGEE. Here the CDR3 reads CASSGLAGAYNEQFF. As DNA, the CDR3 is TGTGCCAGCAGCGGACTAGCGGGGGCCTACAATGAGCAGTTCTTC. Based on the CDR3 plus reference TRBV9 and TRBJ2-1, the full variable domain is DSGVTQTPKHLITATGQRVTLRCSPRSGDLSVYWYQQSLDQGLQFLIQYYNGEERAKGNILERFSAQQFPDLHSELNLSSLELGDSALYFCASSGLAGAYNEQFFGPGTRLTVL.

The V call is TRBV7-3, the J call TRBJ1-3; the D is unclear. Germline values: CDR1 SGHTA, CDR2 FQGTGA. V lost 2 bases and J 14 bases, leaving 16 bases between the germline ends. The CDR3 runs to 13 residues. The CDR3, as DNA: TGTGCCAGCAGCTTAGAGGGAGGACGGCCGGTATATTTT. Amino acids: CASSLEGGRPVYF.

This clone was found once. The chain's CDR3 is CASSPGLGGTKNIQYF. CDR3 sequence (DNA): TGCGCCAGCAGCCCAGGACTCGGGGGAACCAAAAACATTCAGTACTTC. This chain connects TRBV4-3 to TRBJ2-4; D possibly corresponds to TRBD2 (6 bases). CDR3 length equals 16 residues. V lost 4 bases and J 2 bases, leaving 15 bases between the germline ends. Germline assignment: CDR1 LGHNA and CDR2 YSLEER.

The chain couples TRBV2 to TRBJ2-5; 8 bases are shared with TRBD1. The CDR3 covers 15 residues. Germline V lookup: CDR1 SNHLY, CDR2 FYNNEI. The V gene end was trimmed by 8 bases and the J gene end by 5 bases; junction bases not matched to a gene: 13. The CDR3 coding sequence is TGTGCCAGCTCGGTACAGGGGGTCTTAAGGGAGACCCAGTACTTC. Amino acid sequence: CASSVQGVLRETQYF.

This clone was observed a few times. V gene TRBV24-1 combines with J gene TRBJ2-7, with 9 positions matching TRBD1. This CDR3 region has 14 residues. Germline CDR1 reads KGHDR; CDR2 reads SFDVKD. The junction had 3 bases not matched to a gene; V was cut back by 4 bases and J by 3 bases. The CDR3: CATSDPTGGYEQYF. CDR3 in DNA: TGTGCCACCAGTGACCCGACAGGGGGCTACGAGCAGTACTTC.

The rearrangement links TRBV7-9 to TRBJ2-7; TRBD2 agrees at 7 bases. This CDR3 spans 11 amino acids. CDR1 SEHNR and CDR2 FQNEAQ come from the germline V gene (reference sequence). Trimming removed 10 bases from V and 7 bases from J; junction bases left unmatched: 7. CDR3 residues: CATGTNREQYF. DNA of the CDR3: TGTGCCACCGGGACTAATCGTGAGCAGTACTTC.

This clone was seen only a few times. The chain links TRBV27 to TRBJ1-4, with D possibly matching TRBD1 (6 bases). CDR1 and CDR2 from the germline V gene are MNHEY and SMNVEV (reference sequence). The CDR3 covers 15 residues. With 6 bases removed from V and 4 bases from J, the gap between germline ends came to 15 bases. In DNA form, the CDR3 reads TGTGCCAGCAGCCGAGGGACAACCGTTAATGAAAAACTGTTTTTT. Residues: CASSRGTTVNEKLFF.

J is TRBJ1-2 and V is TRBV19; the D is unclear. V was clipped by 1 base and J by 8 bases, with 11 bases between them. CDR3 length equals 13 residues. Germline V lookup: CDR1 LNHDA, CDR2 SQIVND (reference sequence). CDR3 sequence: CASSIAGSRGYTF. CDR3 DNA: TGTGCCAGTAGTATAGCTGGGTCTAGGGGCTACACCTTC.

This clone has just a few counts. DNA for the CDR3: TGCGCCAGCAGCCAAGGTGGGAGTACGTATGGCTACACCTTC. Protein product: CASSQGGSTYGYTF. The chain couples TRBV4-1 to TRBJ1-2, with D unresolved. CDR3 size: 14 residues. Trimming removed 1 base at V and 5 bases at J, with 11 bases between. Germline loops: CDR1 MGHRA, CDR2 YSYEKL.

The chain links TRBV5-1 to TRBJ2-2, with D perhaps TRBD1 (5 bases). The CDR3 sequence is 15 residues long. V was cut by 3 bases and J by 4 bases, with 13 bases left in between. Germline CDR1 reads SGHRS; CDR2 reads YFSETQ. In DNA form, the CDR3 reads TGCGCCAGCAGCTCGGATCCAGGGCCCACCGGGGAGCTGTTTTTT. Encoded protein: CASSSDPGPTGELFF.

The CDR3, as DNA: TGTGCCAGCAGCCAAGAAATGCAGGGATTTTCACCCCTCCACTTT. Amino acid sequence: CASSQEMQGFSPLHF. The chain joins TRBV4-2 to TRBJ1-6, with D possibly TRBD1 on 5 matching bases. The length of the CDR3 is 15 residues. V was shortened by 0 bases and J by 9 bases, with 12 bases between the two germline ends. The germline CDR1 and CDR2 sequences are LGHNA and YNFKEQ.

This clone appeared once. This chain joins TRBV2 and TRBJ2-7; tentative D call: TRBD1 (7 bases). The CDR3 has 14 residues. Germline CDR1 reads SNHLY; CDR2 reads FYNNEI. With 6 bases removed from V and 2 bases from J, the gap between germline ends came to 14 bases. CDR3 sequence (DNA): TGTGCCAGCAGCCGCGGCGGGACAGCCTACGAGCAGTACTTC. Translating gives CASSRGGTAYEQYF.

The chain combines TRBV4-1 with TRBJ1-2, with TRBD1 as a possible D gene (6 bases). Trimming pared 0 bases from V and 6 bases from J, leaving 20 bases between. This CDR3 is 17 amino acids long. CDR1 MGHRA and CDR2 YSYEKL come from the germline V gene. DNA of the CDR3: TGCGCCAGCAGCCAAGAATTTAGTGGGACACCAGAAGATGGCTACACCTTC. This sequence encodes CASSQEFSGTPEDGYTF.

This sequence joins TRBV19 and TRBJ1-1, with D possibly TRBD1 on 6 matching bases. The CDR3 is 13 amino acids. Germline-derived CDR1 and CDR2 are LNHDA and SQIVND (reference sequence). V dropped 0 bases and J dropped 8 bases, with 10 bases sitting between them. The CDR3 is CASSIDRGREAFF. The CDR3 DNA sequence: TGTGCCAGTAGTATAGACAGGGGCCGAGAAGCTTTCTTT.

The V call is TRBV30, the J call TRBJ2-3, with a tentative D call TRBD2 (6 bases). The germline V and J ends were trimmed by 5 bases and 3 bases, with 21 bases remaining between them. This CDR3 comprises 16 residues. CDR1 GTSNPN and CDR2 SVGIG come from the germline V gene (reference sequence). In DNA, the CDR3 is TGTGCCTGGGGTCGGTGGAGGGGAGAGGAGACAGATACGCAGTATTTT. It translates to CAWGRWRGEETDTQYF.

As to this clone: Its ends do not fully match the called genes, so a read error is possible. The CDR3 reads CASSVSGGQGDTQYF. The CDR3 nucleotides are TGTGCTAGCAGCGTCTCGGGGGGGCAAGGAGATACGCAGTATTTT. J is TRBJ2-3 and V is TRBV7-7, with 8 bases matching TRBD2. CDR1 and CDR2 (germline): SSHAT, FNYEAQ (reference sequence). CDR3 length: 15 residues.

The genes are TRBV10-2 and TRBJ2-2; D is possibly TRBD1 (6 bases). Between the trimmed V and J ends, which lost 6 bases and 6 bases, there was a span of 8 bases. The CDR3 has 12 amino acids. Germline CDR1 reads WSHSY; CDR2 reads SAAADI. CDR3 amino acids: CASRGGSGELFF. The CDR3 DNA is TGCGCCAGCAGAGGGGGATCCGGGGAGCTGTTTTTT.

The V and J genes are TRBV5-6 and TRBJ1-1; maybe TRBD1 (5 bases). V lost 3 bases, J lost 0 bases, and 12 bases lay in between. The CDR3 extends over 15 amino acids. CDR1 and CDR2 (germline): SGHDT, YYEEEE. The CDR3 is CASSSRQLMNTEAFF. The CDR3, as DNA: TGTGCCAGCAGCTCTAGACAGTTAATGAACACTGAAGCTTTCTTT.

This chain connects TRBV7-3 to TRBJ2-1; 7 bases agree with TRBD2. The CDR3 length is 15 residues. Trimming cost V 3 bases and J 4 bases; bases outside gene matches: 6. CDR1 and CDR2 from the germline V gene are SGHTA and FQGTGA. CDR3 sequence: CASSLTSSLYNEQFF. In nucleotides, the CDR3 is TGTGCCAGCAGCTTGACTAGCAGCTTATACAATGAGCAGTTCTTC.